These T cell receptor beta chains were read from a single sample in a study of low-dose radiotherapy and immunotherapy resistance in tumors. TCRdb fed the reads into MiXCR, producing one record per CDR3 protein. The sample includes around 76,000 distinct CDR3 sequences, around 32% seen only once; the top ten take roughly 10%. The sequencing used PBMCs, collected before treatment. The receptors were gathered from a female donor with ovarian cancer. Both conserved end residues are part of each CDR3. The D gene is left open where the match is weak. Clone size is given for some rows only: seen once, a few or many times, or a class if the clone is expanded.

v_call	d_call	cdr3_length	j_call	clone_size	cdr3_nt	cdr3_aa
TRBV7-2	.	14	TRBJ2-1	.	TGTGCCAGCAGCTTAATAAACACCTACAATGAGCAGTTCTTC	CASSLINTYNEQFF
TRBV7-2	TRBD2	15	TRBJ2-5	many	TGTGCCAGCAGCCCGCTAGCGGGAGGAGGAGAGACCCAGTACTTC	CASSPLAGGGETQYF
TRBV9	.	15	TRBJ1-3	many	TGTGCCAGCAGCGTAGGAGGGAACCCTGGAAACACCATATATTTT	CASSVGGNPGNTIYF
TRBV29-1	.	14	TRBJ1-3	many	TGCAGCGGGAGTAACGGGGGATTTGGAAACACCATATATTTT	CSGSNGGFGNTIYF
TRBV2	.	14	TRBJ2-4	many	TGTGCCAGCAGAGATCAGACAAGTACGGTCATTCAGTACTTC	CASRDQTSTVIQYF
TRBV14	.	14	TRBJ2-3	many	TGTGCCAGCAGCCAAGTCGACTTCGGGGCTACGCAGTATTTT	CASSQVDFGATQYF
TRBV6-5	TRBD2	14	TRBJ2-5	many	TGTGCCAGCAGTTACGGTCGGGGGGTTGAGACCCAGTACTTC	CASSYGRGVETQYF
TRBV3-1	.	14	TRBJ2-5	many	TGTGCCAGCAGCCACCGGAGGGGCCAAGAGACCCAGTACTTC	CASSHRRGQETQYF
TRBV6-6	.	12	TRBJ1-3	.	TGTGCCAGCAGTTCGGAGCGAAACACCATATATTTT	CASSSERNTIYF
TRBV14	.	13	TRBJ2-2	many	TGTGCCAGCAGCCAAGCGCGAGCCGGGGAGCTGTTTTTT	CASSQARAGELFF
TRBV5-1	.	14	TRBJ1-6	many	TGCGCCAGCAGCTTGGACAGGGTCGGTTCACCCCTCCACTTT	CASSLDRVGSPLHF
TRBV28	TRBD2	15	TRBJ2-1	.	TGTGCCAGCAGTTCGGCGGGGGGTTCTGGCAATGAGCAGTTCTTC	CASSSAGGSGNEQFF
TRBV18	TRBD2	19	TRBJ2-1	few	TGTGCCAGCTCACCAAACTTCGGACTAGCGGGGGGGCCAGGCAATGAGCAGTTCTTC	CASSPNFGLAGGPGNEQFF
TRBV29-1	TRBD1	13	TRBJ1-1	many	TGCAGCGTGGACGGGACAGCTGCTAGGGAAGCTTTCTTT	CSVDGTAAREAFF
TRBV7-9	.	12	TRBJ1-1	many	TGTGCCAGCAGCTACAAGAACACTGAAGCTTTCTTT	CASSYKNTEAFF
TRBV5-1	.	13	TRBJ2-1	.	TGCGCCAGCAGCCCCATCGTCGACAATGAGCAGTTCTTC	CASSPIVDNEQFF
TRBV29-1	TRBD1	11	TRBJ2-3	many	TGCAGCGTTCAACAGGGGGATACGCAGTATTTT	CSVQQGDTQYF
TRBV20-1	.	10	TRBJ2-7	.	TGCAGTGCTAGGGGGCTCGAGCAGTACTTC	CSARGLEQYF
TRBV6-1	TRBD1	16	TRBJ2-1	.	TGTGCCAGCAGTGTATTCCCGGGACAGGGGGCCCATGAGCAGTTCTTC	CASSVFPGQGAHEQFF
TRBV5-6	.	13	TRBJ1-6	.	TGTGCCAGCAGCCCGGACTATAATTCACCCCTCCACTTT	CASSPDYNSPLHF
TRBV20-1	.	12	TRBJ2-7	many	TGCAGTGCGAAGATGGACACCTACGAGCAGTACTTC	CSAKMDTYEQYF
TRBV9	.	15	TRBJ2-1	.	TGTGCCAGCAGCTTGGGACAACTGGAGCACAATGAGCAGTTCTTC	CASSLGQLEHNEQFF
TRBV19	.	16	TRBJ1-5	many	TGTGCCAGTAGTATAGGTTCAGGGGATATGGGCCAGCCCCAGCATTTT	CASSIGSGDMGQPQHF
TRBV6-6	TRBD2	14	TRBJ2-1	many	TGTGCCAGCAGCGCGGGAGGCCTCTACAATGAGCAGTTCTTC	CASSAGGLYNEQFF
TRBV15	.	14	TRBJ2-3	.	TGTGCCACCAGCAGAGATGGGGACGCAGATACGCAGTATTTT	CATSRDGDADTQYF
TRBV20-1	TRBD2	15	TRBJ2-1	many	TGCAGTGCTAGAATTTCAACTAGCGGGAGCAATGAGCAGTTCTTC	CSARISTSGSNEQFF
TRBV7-8	TRBD2	18	TRBJ2-7	many	TGTGCCAGCAGCAAGGGGACTAGCGGGAGGGAATACGTTTACGAGCAGTACTTC	CASSKGTSGREYVYEQYF
TRBV12-3/TRBV12-4	.	12	TRBJ2-1	.	TGTGCCAGCAGTTTTGTGGCAGATACGCAGTTCTTC	CASSFVADTQFF
TRBV20-1	TRBD2	13	TRBJ2-5	few	TGCAGTGCTCGGCGGGGGGAGGGGGAGACCCAGTACTTC	CSARRGEGETQYF
TRBV4-1	.	16	TRBJ1-4	many	TGCGCCAGCAGCCAAGGGGACCTCGTCGGAAATGAAAAACTGTTTTTT	CASSQGDLVGNEKLFF
TRBV28	TRBD2	15	TRBJ2-7	few	TGTGCCACCCTCGCCGGACTAGCGGGAGAATACGAGCAGTACTTC	CATLAGLAGEYEQYF
TRBV5-1	TRBD2	18	TRBJ2-1	many	TGCGCCAGCAGCCTTTGGGGCGGGGGGGTTCACCGAGGCAATGAGCAGTTCTTC	CASSLWGGGVHRGNEQFF
TRBV6-2/TRBV6-3	.	12	TRBJ1-6	many	TGTGCCAGCAAGGAATACTATTCACCCCTCCACTTT	CASKEYYSPLHF
TRBV5-1	.	11	TRBJ2-7	many	TGCGCCAGCGGCAGAGCTAACGAGCAGTACTTC	CASGRANEQYF
TRBV20-1	TRBD2	15	TRBJ2-1	.	TGCAGTGCAGAACCTAGCGCGGGGGGGGCCGATGAGCAGTTCTTC	CSAEPSAGGADEQFF
TRBV12-3/TRBV12-4	TRBD1	15	TRBJ1-4	.	TGTGCCAGCAGTTTGTGGACAGGGGGGTATGAAAAACTGTTTTTT	CASSLWTGGYEKLFF
TRBV5-1	TRBD2	17	TRBJ2-1	many	TGCGCCAGCAGCCCTGGGGTAGGACTAGCGGGAATGTATGAGCAGTTCTTC	CASSPGVGLAGMYEQFF
TRBV6-2/TRBV6-3	TRBD2	15	TRBJ2-3	.	TGTGCCACCAAAACGCGGGGGACTAGCACAGATACGCAGTATTTT	CATKTRGTSTDTQYF
TRBV20-1	TRBD2	15	TRBJ2-7	many	TGCAGTGCTACAACGACTAGCGGGAGGAACTACGAGCAGTACTTC	CSATTTSGRNYEQYF
TRBV7-3	.	14	TRBJ1-3	many	TGTGCCAGCAGCAACGGGGGGCCTGGAAACACCATATATTTT	CASSNGGPGNTIYF
TRBV5-1	.	14	TRBJ1-1	many	TGCGCCAGCAGCTTGGCCAGGGGGAACACTGAAGCTTTCTTT	CASSLARGNTEAFF
TRBV20-1	TRBD2	15	TRBJ2-1	many	TGCAGTGCTGACCCCGGGACTAGGATGTTCAATGAGCAGTTCTTC	CSADPGTRMFNEQFF
TRBV6-4	.	15	TRBJ1-5	many	TGTGCCAGCAGTGTGGATCCCGACAGCAATCAGCCCCAGCATTTT	CASSVDPDSNQPQHF
TRBV29-1	TRBD1	10	TRBJ1-1	many	TGCAGCGTTACGACAGGGGAAGCTTTCTTT	CSVTTGEAFF
TRBV6-2/TRBV6-3	TRBD1	15	TRBJ2-1	many	TGTGCCAGCTCACAGGGGATAAACTCCTACAATGAGCAGTTCTTC	CASSQGINSYNEQFF
TRBV10-3	TRBD1	14	TRBJ2-1	many	TGTGCCATCAGACCCCGGGACAGGGAGGATGAGCAGTTCTTC	CAIRPRDREDEQFF
TRBV19	.	15	TRBJ2-2	.	TGTGCCAGTAGTAGTTCCGGGTTAGGAGCCGGGGAGATGTTTTTT	CASSSSGLGAGEMFF
TRBV5-1	.	13	TRBJ2-7	many	TGCGCCAGCAGCTTGAACAGCGCCTACGAGCAGTACTTC	CASSLNSAYEQYF
TRBV11-2	TRBD1	12	TRBJ2-1	few	TGTGCCAGCACCTACAGGGGGAGTGAGCAGTTCTTC	CASTYRGSEQFF
TRBV6-2/TRBV6-3	TRBD2	14	TRBJ2-1	.	TGTGCCAGCAGACCGGCGGGAGGGCGGCATGAGCAGTTCTTC	CASRPAGGRHEQFF
TRBV7-2	.	11	TRBJ2-5	many	TGTGCCAGCAGCTATGTTGAGACCCAGTACTTC	CASSYVETQYF
TRBV28	.	13	TRBJ2-7	few	TGTGCCAGTCGAGCGGCATCTACCCACGAGCAGTACTTC	CASRAASTHEQYF
TRBV19	TRBD1	17	TRBJ1-1	many	TGTGCCAGTACCAAAGCCCAGGGGGACTATTGGAACACTGAAGCTTTCTTT	CASTKAQGDYWNTEAFF
TRBV5-1	.	10	TRBJ1-1	few	TGCGCCAGCAGCTTGGATGAAGCTTTCTTT	CASSLDEAFF
TRBV10-3	.	15	TRBJ1-6	many	TGTGCCATCAGTGAGTCGACAGAATCGAATTCACCCCTCCACTTT	CAISESTESNSPLHF
TRBV28	TRBD1	15	TRBJ2-7	.	TGTGCCAGCAGCCCTGACAGGGCTCGCTCCTACGAGCAGTACTTC	CASSPDRARSYEQYF
TRBV5-1	.	14	TRBJ2-3	.	TGCGCCAGCAGCTCGGACCAGGGGACAGATACGCAGTATTTT	CASSSDQGTDTQYF
TRBV6-2/TRBV6-3	TRBD2	17	TRBJ2-7	.	TGTGCCAGTCAGACAGATCGAGTTCCGGGACTAGCGCGGGAGCAGTACTTC	CASQTDRVPGLAREQYF
TRBV20-1	TRBD2	14	TRBJ2-7	many	TGCAGTGCTAGTGGGCGGGAGGGGGCGTGGGAGCAGTACTTC	CSASGREGAWEQYF
TRBV29-1	.	12	TRBJ2-3	many	TGCAGCGTCATCCGGGGGGCGGATACGCAGTATTTT	CSVIRGADTQYF